The rows below give T cell receptor beta chains drawn from one sample of a study of T cell responses to AZD1222 COVID-19 vaccine. The protocol was immunoSEQ multiplex PCR, while the TCRdb copy is restricted to in-frame clones and leaves out a portion. This table has roughly 130,000 clones, 75% to 95% appearing once. The specimen was peripheral blood, collected on day 0 of AZD1222 vaccination. These receptors were collected from an adult in good health. CDR3s include the opening cysteine and the closing phenylalanine or tryptophan. D genes are given only for firm matches. Clone size appears in some rows only: once, few, many, or a class for an expanded clone.

>-|TRBV15|-|TRBJ1-5
CATSRDLGRIPGNQPQHF
TGTGCCACCAGCAGAGATTTGGGACGCATCCCTGGGAATCAGCCCCAGCATTTT
>-|TRBV29-1|-|TRBJ1-2
CSGHAPRYGYTF
TGCAGCGGCCACGCGCCACGGTATGGCTACACCTTC
>TRBD2|TRBV29-1|-|TRBJ2-1
CSVRGGPGNEQFF
TGCAGCGTTAGGGGAGGGCCTGGCAATGAGCAGTTCTTC
>TRBD2|TRBV29-1|-|TRBJ2-3
CSVVSGSWADTQYF
TGCAGCGTTGTAAGCGGGAGTTGGGCAGATACGCAGTATTTT
>-|TRBV5-1|-|TRBJ2-5
CASSLAGRETQYF
TGCGCCAGCAGCTTGGCAGGGCGGGAGACCCAGTACTTC
>TRBD1|TRBV27|-|TRBJ1-2
CASSFSVRRGQNGYTF
TGTGCCAGCAGTTTCTCCGTCCGGAGGGGGCAGAATGGCTACACCTTC
>TRBD1|TRBV19|-|TRBJ1-6
CASNSDRVENSPLHF
TGTGCCAGTAATTCGGACAGGGTAGAGAATTCACCCCTCCACTTT
>-|TRBV2|-|TRBJ1-1
CASSDQGFVKLGNTEAFF
TGTGCCAGCAGTGATCAGGGGTTCGTGAAATTGGGGAACACTGAAGCTTTCTTT
>-|TRBV2|-|TRBJ2-2
CASSELRLRGTGELFF
TGTGCCAGCAGTGAACTAAGACTGAGGGGCACCGGGGAGCTGTTTTTT
>-|TRBV29-1|-|TRBJ1-2
CSVGPGDGAGYTF
TGCAGCGTAGGTCCTGGGGATGGGGCTGGCTACACCTTC
>TRBD2|TRBV5-5|-|TRBJ2-3
CASSPAGGLADTQYF
TGTGCCAGCAGCCCCGCGGGGGGCCTTGCAGATACGCAGTATTTT
>-|TRBV29-1|-|TRBJ1-4
CSARVGEKLFF
TGCAGCGCCAGGGTGGGTGAAAAACTGTTTTTT
>-|TRBV27|-|TRBJ1-5
CASSPAGANQPQHF
TGTGCCAGCAGTCCGGCAGGCGCCAATCAGCCCCAGCATTTT
>-|TRBV19|-|TRBJ1-2
CASSILGSYGYTF
TGTGCCAGTAGTATTCTAGGGTCCTATGGCTACACCTTC
>TRBD1|TRBV5-1|-|TRBJ2-7
CASSLRQGGEQYF
TGCGCCAGCAGCTTGAGACAGGGCGGGGAGCAGTACTTC
>-|TRBV19|once|TRBJ1-3
CASSPATSGNTIYF
TGTGCCAGTAGTCCAGCTACCTCTGGAAACACCATATATTTT
>TRBD2|TRBV24-1|-|TRBJ2-1
CATAGGSRSYNEQFF
TGTGCCACAGCGGGGGGGTCTCGCTCCTACAATGAGCAGTTCTTC
>-|TRBV2|-|TRBJ2-6
CASSDPRDTFSGANVLTF
TGTGCCAGCAGTGACCCCCGGGACACTTTCTCTGGGGCCAACGTCCTGACTTTC
>-|TRBV10-3|-|TRBJ2-5
CAISDLYRGKAQETQYF
TGTGCCATCAGTGATCTGTATCGGGGTAAGGCCCAAGAGACCCAGTACTTC
>-|TRBV11-1|-|TRBJ1-4
CASTLGDRANEKLFF
TGTGCCAGCACCCTCGGGGACCGCGCTAATGAAAAACTGTTTTTT
>-|TRBV4-2|-|TRBJ2-1
CASSQEWAGSGDEQFF
TGTGCCAGCAGCCAAGAATGGGCGGGATCAGGGGATGAGCAGTTCTTC
>-|TRBV3-1/TRBV3-2|-|TRBJ2-2
CASSQGGPNTGELFF
TGTGCCAGCAGCCAGGGCGGGCCGAACACCGGGGAGCTGTTTTTT
>-|TRBV19|-|TRBJ1-4
CASRHWGKGSYNEKLFF
TGTGCCAGTAGGCACTGGGGGAAAGGGTCCTATAATGAAAAACTGTTTTTT
>TRBD2|TRBV9|-|TRBJ2-1
CASSVTPSGDYNEQFF
TGTGCCAGCAGCGTAACTCCTAGCGGCGATTACAATGAGCAGTTCTTC
>-|TRBV19|-|TRBJ1-1
CASSIGAARTEAFF
TGTGCCAGTAGTATAGGGGCGGCCCGCACTGAAGCTTTCTTT
>-|TRBV5-6|-|TRBJ1-1
CASSLTANEAFF
TGTGCCAGCAGCTTGACCGCCAATGAAGCTTTCTTT
>TRBD1|TRBV28|-|TRBJ1-4
CASRQGGGVKLFF
TGTGCCAGTAGACAGGGCGGGGGGGTAAAACTGTTTTTT
>-|TRBV2|-|TRBJ2-1
CASSARGDNEQFF
TGTGCCAGCAGCGCCAGGGGGGATAATGAGCAGTTCTTC
>-|TRBV11-3|-|TRBJ2-7
CASSLGSRTRNEQYF
TGTGCCAGCAGCTTAGGGTCTAGGACGAGGAACGAGCAGTACTTC
>-|TRBV7-8|-|TRBJ2-7
CASSLAHSYEQYF
TGTGCCAGCAGCTTAGCGCACTCCTACGAGCAGTACTTC
>TRBD1|TRBV5-1|-|TRBJ1-2
CASSLEVGDRAYSSNYGYTF
TGCGCCAGCAGCTTGGAGGTTGGGGACAGGGCGTACTCGTCTAACTATGGCTACACCTTC